The sequence of this T cell receptor beta chain was determined in a study of shared clonotypes between healthy human individuals. Points from the study as a whole: Naive subsets, compared against memory subsets, generally had larger estimated richness values. Among non-shared clonotypes, generation probabilities were lower than among those shared by all four donors. Naive CD4 clonotypes were shared across a few donors at 4.5% to 6.5%.

Details on this clone: What it binds is unknown.

Between the trimmed V and J ends, which lost 8 bases and 0 bases, there was a span of 21 bases. Germline V gene sequence: CDR1 GTSNPN, CDR2 SVGIG (reference sequence). The CDR3 loop spans 16 amino acids. Investigators spread the genomic DNA of each subset evenly over several immunoSEQ plates. Measured with immunoSEQ multiplex PCR; TCRdb has only the in-frame clones, and not every one. Among 800,000 to 1,200,000 clones listed, approximately 80% were seen once. V is TRBV30 and J is TRBJ2-3; either TRBD1 or TRBD2 may fit D (7 bases each). The origin of this receptor is a man younger than 30 in good health. Some clones in this sample may be carry-over from other donors' samples. Specimen: memory CD4+ T cells from PBMCs. Subset described: CD45RA-negative fraction. The chain's CDR3 is CAAGDRSRSSTDTQYF. The CDR3 DNA reads as TGTGCCGCGGGGGACAGATCACGTTCTAGCACAGATACGCAGTATTTT.